The present T cell receptor (beta chain) was sequenced within a study of blood T cells in healthy people across ages. The use of a sample-barcoded 5' primer and a J-beta primer mix characterized a second PCR of roughly 7 to 11 cycles. Each CDR3 protein gets one entry after TCRdb re-called the 5' RACE reads with MiXCR. The sample has 1,500,000 or so distinct CDR3 sequences; approximately 59% are singletons. General study findings and limits: Older age went with lower TCR beta diversity per million T cells, in a roughly linear way.

The count of this clonotype is one. Its antigen is unidentified. V was cut by 0 bases and J by 12 bases, with 21 bases left in between. The CDR3 extends over 15 amino acids. Germline loops: CDR1 LGHDT, CDR2 YNNKEL (reference sequence). Source material: blood. This chain connects TRBV3-1 to TRBJ2-7; perhaps TRBD1 as D (6 bases). The TCR sequence derives from a man aged 18 to 29 in good health. The CDR3 DNA sequence: TGTGCCAGCAGCCAAGATCCAGGGGTCTCGGAGACCCGGTACTTC. Protein sequence: CASSQDPGVSETRYF.